A selection of T cell receptor beta chains follows, all from one sample in a study of T cell repertoires in cytomegalovirus infection. TCRdb processed the reads anew with MiXCR; each CDR3 protein has one entry. Of about 830,000 distinct CDR3 sequences listed, 30% to 35% were seen once; the top ten hold around 12%. The antigens for these receptors are not known. The sequences come from cultured CD8+ T cells from PBMCs, collected from culture after CMV antigen stimulation. The receptors stem from a human donor in good health (CMV status not recorded). Some clones in this sample may be carry-over from other donors' samples. CDR3s include the opening cysteine and the closing phenylalanine or tryptophan. The D gene is left open where the match is weak. For some rows the clone size is stated as once, few or many, or as a class when expanded; others skip it.

v_call	clone_size	d_call	j_call	cdr3_nt	cdr3_aa
TRBV6-6	few	-	TRBJ1-4	TGTGCCAGCAGTTACTCGGGGGGTCCAACTAATGAAAAACTGTTTTTT	CASSYSGGPTNEKLFF
TRBV7-8	few	-	TRBJ2-6	TGTGCCAGCAGCGCTCCGGACGCTGGAGGTGGGGCCAACGTCCTGACTTTC	CASSAPDAGGGANVLTF
TRBV12-3/TRBV12-4	-	TRBD1	TRBJ1-2	TGTGCCAGCAGTGACAGGGTCTCCCCCCTCTATGGCTACACCTTC	CASSDRVSPLYGYTF
TRBV12-5	few	-	TRBJ1-1	TGTGCTAGTGGTTTCATGATGGAGGAGGTCACTGAAGCTTTCTTT	CASGFMMEEVTEAFF
TRBV6-5	few	TRBD2	TRBJ2-1	TGTGCCAGCAAGAGCGGGGGGCCTCAAGGAACTACAAATGAGCAGTTCTTC	CASKSGGPQGTTNEQFF
TRBV7-2	many	-	TRBJ2-1	TGTGCCAGCAGCTTAGAGATCTATAGCTCCTACAATGAGCAGTTCTTC	CASSLEIYSSYNEQFF
TRBV6-4	once	TRBD1	TRBJ2-1	TGTGCCAGCAGTGACTCGGGGTCGAACAGGGGGCCCTACAATGAGCAGTTCTTC	CASSDSGSNRGPYNEQFF
TRBV7-2	many	TRBD1	TRBJ2-2	TGTGCCAGCAGCGGACAGGGGGCGGTCACCGGGGAGCTGTTTTTT	CASSGQGAVTGELFF
TRBV7-9	-	-	TRBJ1-5	TGTGCCAGCAGCTTACAGGGAAGTCAGCCCCAGCATTTT	CASSLQGSQPQHF
TRBV28	-	-	TRBJ1-4	TGTGCCAGCAGTTTAGAGGGCTACGAAAAACTGTTTTTT	CASSLEGYEKLFF
TRBV19	few	TRBD1	TRBJ2-1	TGTGCCAGTAGTATCCGGGACAGGGTCTGGGATGAGCAGTTCTTC	CASSIRDRVWDEQFF
TRBV7-9	few	TRBD1	TRBJ1-1	TGTGCCAGCAGCTTAGAAGGGGAAACTAGGCTGACAGGGTATACTGAAGCTTTCTTT	CASSLEGETRLTGYTEAFF
TRBV24-1	once	TRBD1	TRBJ2-3	TGTGCCACCAGTGACCGAATCCAGGGGGCTAGCACAGATACGCAGTATTTT	CATSDRIQGASTDTQYF
TRBV12-3/TRBV12-4	-	-	TRBJ2-1	TGTGCCAGCAGCCCCCCGGGTATTGGGCAGTTCTTC	CASSPPGIGQFF